These 9 T cell receptor beta chains share one sample of origin, sequenced in a study of blood T cell repertoires in COVID-19. The data were produced by immunoSEQ multiplex PCR, yet TCRdb's version contains in-frame clones alone and is incomplete. The data show 70,000 to 75,000 clones, 90% seen once. Sequences were obtained from peripheral blood. The receptors derive from a human donor in a cohort sampled during active COVID-19.

The rearrangement uses TRBV19 and TRBJ2-3; D not resolved. Per germline, CDR1 LNHDA and CDR2 SQIVND (reference sequence). The V end lost 3 bases, the J end lost 1 base, and 8 bases lay between the germline ends. The CDR3 extends over 14 amino acids. The CDR3 loop is CASSMRGRTDTQYF. The CDR3 nucleotides are TGTGCCAGTAGTATGCGTGGTCGCACAGATACGCAGTATTTT.

V is TRBV6-5 and J is TRBJ2-1; 8 bases line up with TRBD1. CDR1 is MNHEY, CDR2 SVGAGI, per germline. With 5 bases clipped from V and 0 bases from J, the junction kept 3 bases outside the gene matches. The CDR3 consists of 15 residues. This chain's CDR3 is CASSLGQGSYNEQFF. The CDR3 DNA sequence: TGTGCCAGCAGTCTCGGACAGGGCTCCTACAATGAGCAGTTCTTC.

This clone was detected only once. V gene TRBV6-2 or TRBV6-3 combines with J gene TRBJ1-2; 9 positions agree with TRBD1. The CDR3 is made up of 14 amino acids. Germline assignment: CDR1 MNHEY and CDR2 SVGEGT. Losses at the gene ends were 2 bases for V and 7 bases for J; bases not matched to a gene: 5. CDR3 nucleotide sequence: TGTGCCAGCAGTTACGGGACAGGGTTTTTTGGCTACACCTTC. Translating gives CASSYGTGFFGYTF.

This clone was seen a single time. The chain joins TRBV9 to TRBJ2-5; D remains unclear. The CDR3 spans 13 residues. In germline, CDR1 is SGDLS, CDR2 YYNGEE. Trimming took off 5 bases at V and 1 base at J, with 9 bases between the two ends. CDR3 nucleotide sequence: TGTGCCAGCAGTGGCGGCTTCCAAGAGACCCAGTACTTC. Translation: CASSGGFQETQYF.

The CDR3 protein is CASSWALAARGNEQFF. CDR3 coding DNA: TGCGCCAGCAGCTGGGCCCTAGCGGCCCGGGGCAATGAGCAGTTCTTC. The rearrangement links TRBV5-1 to TRBJ2-1, with TRBD2 identical over 7 bases. The CDR3 loop spans 16 amino acids. Per germline, CDR1 SGHRS and CDR2 YFSETQ. Trimming cost V 3 bases and J 6 bases; bases outside gene matches: 12.

V gene TRBV4-2 combines with J gene TRBJ2-7; TRBD1 matches 7 bases. From germline, CDR1 is LGHNA and CDR2 YNFKEQ. Trimming cost V 0 bases and J 2 bases; bases outside gene matches: 4. The CDR3 spans 15 residues. CDR3 bases: TGTGCCAGCAGCCAAGATGCCCAGGGGGCCTACGAGCAGTACTTC. Protein: CASSQDAQGAYEQYF.

The V gene is TRBV18, the J gene TRBJ2-5; 10 positions agree with TRBD1. The CDR3 runs to 18 residues. With 3 bases clipped from V and 3 bases from J, the junction kept 13 bases outside the gene matches. In germline, CDR1 is KGHSH, CDR2 LQKENI. In nucleotides, the CDR3 is TGTGCCAGCTCACCTACCCCAGGTTCCGGGACAGGGGAAGAGACCCAGTACTTC. It codes for CASSPTPGSGTGEETQYF.

The chain carries TRBV20-1 and TRBJ2-2; 7 positions agree with TRBD2. The germline V gene has CDR1 DFQATT and CDR2 SNEGSKA (reference sequence). J gave up 7 bases and V 3 bases, and 5 bases lay outside the gene matches. The CDR3 sequence is 13 residues long. In DNA, the CDR3 is TGCAGTGCTAGTTACGGGAGGAGCGGGGAGCTGTTTTTT. As protein: CSASYGRSGELFF.

This chain uses TRBV7-9 with TRBJ2-5, with a weak D call TRBD1 (6 bases). CDR1 is SEHNR and CDR2 is FQNEAQ in the germline V gene (reference sequence). The CDR3 runs to 15 residues. Trimming cost V 2 bases and J 5 bases, with 15 bases left between them. The CDR3 spells CASSLRDKQWETQYF. CDR3 DNA sequence: TGTGCCAGCAGCTTACGGGACAAACAGTGGGAGACCCAGTACTTC.